This T cell receptor beta chain derives from a study of CD8 T cells in Susac syndrome. RNA, at about 0.45 to 1 ug, was reverse transcribed with random hexamers. The immunoSEQ assay covered 54 Vbeta and 13 Jbeta segments for CDR3. TCRdb called the immunoSEQ multiplex PCR reads again in MiXCR, with one record for every CDR3 protein. The sample carries approximately 180,000 distinct CDR3 sequences, approximately 93% recorded once. Looked up from germline, CDR1 is LNHDA and CDR2 is SQIVND (reference sequence). The CDR3 is 13 residues long. Between the trimmed V and J ends, which lost 3 bases and 4 bases, there was a span of 9 bases. In contrast to the negatively isolated CD8+ and CD4+ T cells, TEMRA cells were FACS-enriched.

The rearrangement uses TRBV19 and TRBJ1-1; D remains ambiguous. Specimen: CD4+ T cells from PBMCs. This TCR was sampled from a human donor with multiple sclerosis. The CDR3 loop reads CASSIWEGTEAFF. In DNA form, the CDR3 reads TGTGCCAGTAGTATTTGGGAGGGCACTGAAGCTTTCTTT. The complete variable domain, with remaining parts taken from reference TRBV19 and TRBJ1-1, reads DGGITQSPKYLFRKEGQNVTLSCEQNLNHDAMYWYRQDPGQGLRLIYYSQIVNDFQKGDIAEGYSVSREKKESFPLTVTSAQKNPTAFYLCASSIWEGTEAFFGQGTRLTVV.